Each of the 16 T cell receptor beta chains below was sequenced from the same sample in a study of cytomegalovirus exposure and HLA in healthy donors. The method was immunoSEQ multiplex PCR; TCRdb's version includes in-frame clones alone and lacks a portion of them. Here the sample spans approximately 220,000 clones, around nine tenths being singletons. Sequences were obtained from PBMCs. These receptor sequences come from a woman between 18 and 29 years old in good health and CMV-seronegative.

The V and J genes are TRBV30 and TRBJ1-5, with D perhaps matching TRBD1 (6 bases). This CDR3 spans 17 amino acids. Germline CDR1 reads GTSNPN; CDR2 reads SVGIG (reference sequence). V was pared by 0 bases and J by 0 bases, with 15 bases between. The CDR3 here is CAWSVPQGRYSNQPQHF. Here the CDR3 DNA reads TGTGCCTGGAGTGTACCCCAGGGGAGATATAGCAATCAGCCCCAGCATTTT.

CDR3 DNA sequence: TGTGCCACCAGTAACACAGGGACCGGCTACACCTTC. Translating gives CATSNTGTGYTF. The V call is TRBV15, the J call TRBJ1-2; weak D call: TRBD1 (6 bases). Germline V gene data show CDR1 as LNHNV and CDR2 as YYDKDF (reference sequence). The CDR3 totals 12 residues. Trimming left V 6 bases short and J 8 bases short, with 13 bases between.

This clone showed up just once. The V and J genes are TRBV14 and TRBJ1-2, with D perhaps TRBD1 (6 bases). Germline CDR1 is SGHDN and CDR2 is FVKESK. This CDR3 spans 16 amino acids. V lost 6 bases and J lost 2, with 19 bases in between. The CDR3 loop reads CASRLGDRKRNYGYTF. CDR3 nucleotides: TGTGCCAGCAGACTAGGAGACAGGAAAAGGAACTATGGCTACACCTTC.

The V gene is TRBV1, the J gene TRBJ2-5; TRBD1, the D gene given by the table, was not confirmed from the DNA. TRBV1 is noted as a pseudogene. The CDR3 extends over 18 amino acids. The CDR3 spells CTSSQDVSGGARGETQYF. The CDR3 DNA reads TGCACCAGCAGCCAAGATGTGTCAGGGGGCGCAAGGGGGGAGACCCAGTACTTC.

The chain employs TRBV5-1 and TRBJ1-2; 8 nucleotides agree with TRBD1. Trimming cost V 2 bases and J 1 base; bases outside gene matches: 10. The V gene's germline CDR1 is SGHRS and CDR2 YFSETQ. The CDR3 sequence is 17 residues long. CDR3 residues: CASSFALGQGLNYGYTF. The CDR3 bases are TGCGCCAGCAGCTTCGCACTTGGACAGGGACTTAACTATGGCTACACCTTC. The whole variable domain, remainder taken from reference TRBV5-1 and TRBJ1-2, is KAGVTQTPRYLIKTRGQQVTLSCSPISGHRSVSWYQQTPGQGLQFLFEYFSETQRNKGNFPGRFSGRQFSNSRSEMNVSTLELGDSALYLCASSFALGQGLNYGYTFGSGTRLTVV.

This clone was seen once. V and J are TRBV19 and TRBJ1-5; 8 positions agree with TRBD1. The CDR3 has 14 amino acids. The V gene's germline CDR1 is LNHDA and CDR2 SQIVND (reference sequence). V lost 6 bases to trimming and J lost 7 bases; unmatched junction nucleotides: 8. The CDR3 DNA follows: TGTGCCAGTAGGACTTCAGGGGGCTGGCAGCCCCAGCATTTT. Its translation is CASRTSGGWQPQHF.

The rearrangement links TRBV29-1 to TRBJ2-3, with a tentative D call TRBD2 (5 bases). This CDR3 spans 13 amino acids. V lost 3 bases to trimming and J lost 1 base, with 8 bases between them. Germline CDR1 SQVTM, CDR2 ANQGSEA. This CDR3 reads CSVELARTDTQYF. The CDR3 bases are TGCAGCGTTGAGTTAGCGCGCACAGATACGCAGTATTTT.

V and J are TRBV18 and TRBJ2-1; D is possibly TRBD1 (6 bases). The germline V and J ends were trimmed by 0 bases and 6 bases, with 9 bases remaining between them. This CDR3 contains 14 residues. Germline V gene data show CDR1 as KGHSH and CDR2 as LQKENI. CDR3 sequence reads: CASSPPPGVNEQFF. Written as DNA, the CDR3 is TGTGCCAGCTCACCACCCCCAGGGGTCAATGAGCAGTTCTTC.

The rearrangement joins TRBV19 to TRBJ2-3, with TRBD1 matching over 9 bases. The ends lost 4 bases at V and 2 bases at J; junction bases unmatched: 7. From germline, CDR1 is LNHDA and CDR2 SQIVND (reference sequence). The CDR3 consists of 16 residues. This CDR3 is CASSTPGTGSTDTQYF. CDR3 DNA: TGTGCCAGTAGTACCCCCGGGACAGGGTCCACAGATACGCAGTATTTT.

On this clone itself: This sample includes further DNA sequences coding for the same CDR3. The CDR3 DNA is TGCGCCAGCAGCCTTAGACAGGGGGCCTACGAGCAGTACTTC. Translating gives CASSLRQGAYEQYF. The genes are TRBV5-1 and TRBJ2-7; 9 nucleotides agree with TRBD1. The CDR3 loop spans 14 amino acids. Germline V gene lookup returns CDR1 SGHRS and CDR2 YFSETQ. After removal of 4 bases from V and 2 bases from J, the junction contained 4 bases not matched to a gene.

The sample holds one count of this clone. The chain joins TRBV4-2 to TRBJ2-1; 11 bases map to TRBD2. The CDR3 totals 18 residues. Germline lookup yields CDR1 LGHNA and CDR2 YNFKEQ. The V and J ends lost 2 bases and 4 bases, in that order; junction bases with no gene match: 10. The DNA for the CDR3 is TGTGCCAGCAGCCAAAAAACGACTAGCGGGACTATGTACAATGAGCAGTTCTTC. This codes for CASSQKTTSGTMYNEQFF.

This sequence joins TRBV28 and TRBJ2-5; a possible D gene is TRBD2 (6 bases). Germline V gene data show CDR1 as MDHEN and CDR2 as SYDVKM. Trimming stripped 2 bases from V and 4 bases from J, with 8 bases between. The CDR3 spans 13 residues. CDR3: CASSLGGLETQYF. For the CDR3, the DNA is TGTGCCAGCAGTTTAGGGGGGTTAGAGACCCAGTACTTC.

The J gene is TRBJ1-2, the V gene TRBV11-2; D remains ambiguous. The V and J ends lost 4 bases and 0 bases respectively, with 9 bases between them. The length of the CDR3 is 14 residues. Per germline, CDR1 SGHAT and CDR2 FQNNGV. CDR3 in DNA: TGTGCCAGCAGCTCCCTGGGAGCTAACTATGGCTACACCTTC. Encoded protein: CASSSLGANYGYTF. Full variable domain (rest looked up from reference TRBV11-2 and TRBJ1-2): EAGVAQSPRYKIIEKRQSVAFWCNPISGHATLYWYQQILGQGPKLLIQFQNNGVVDDSQLPKDRFSAERLKGVDSTLKIQPAKLEDSAVYLCASSSLGANYGYTFGSGTRLTVV.

The chain employs TRBV5-1 and TRBJ2-3; D may be TRBD2 (7 bases). In germline, CDR1 is SGHRS, CDR2 YFSETQ. V lost 6 bases and J 6 bases, leaving 23 bases between the germline ends. The CDR3 loop spans 16 amino acids. CDR3 residues: CASTQGTNVVLDTQYF. CDR3 bases: TGCGCCAGCACCCAGGGGACTAACGTTGTGTTGGATACGCAGTATTTT.

The chain employs TRBV15 and TRBJ1-4; 9 bases agree with TRBD1. The V gene end was trimmed by 3 bases and the J gene end by 8 bases; junction bases not matched to a gene: 7. This CDR3 has 15 residues. The germline V gene has CDR1 LNHNV and CDR2 YYDKDF (reference sequence). The CDR3 spells CATSSIQGAREKLFF. In DNA form, the CDR3 reads TGTGCCACCAGCAGCATACAGGGGGCGCGGGAAAAACTGTTTTTT.

The rearrangement uses TRBV9 and TRBJ1-1, with D unclear. This CDR3 spans 15 amino acids. The V gene lost 4 bases and the J gene lost 4 bases, with 17 bases spanning the gap. Germline V lookup: CDR1 SGDLS, CDR2 YYNGEE. The CDR3 DNA follows: TGTGCCAGCAGCCCAACGAGGGTTAGCAGCACTGAAGCTTTCTTT. Its translation is CASSPTRVSSTEAFF.